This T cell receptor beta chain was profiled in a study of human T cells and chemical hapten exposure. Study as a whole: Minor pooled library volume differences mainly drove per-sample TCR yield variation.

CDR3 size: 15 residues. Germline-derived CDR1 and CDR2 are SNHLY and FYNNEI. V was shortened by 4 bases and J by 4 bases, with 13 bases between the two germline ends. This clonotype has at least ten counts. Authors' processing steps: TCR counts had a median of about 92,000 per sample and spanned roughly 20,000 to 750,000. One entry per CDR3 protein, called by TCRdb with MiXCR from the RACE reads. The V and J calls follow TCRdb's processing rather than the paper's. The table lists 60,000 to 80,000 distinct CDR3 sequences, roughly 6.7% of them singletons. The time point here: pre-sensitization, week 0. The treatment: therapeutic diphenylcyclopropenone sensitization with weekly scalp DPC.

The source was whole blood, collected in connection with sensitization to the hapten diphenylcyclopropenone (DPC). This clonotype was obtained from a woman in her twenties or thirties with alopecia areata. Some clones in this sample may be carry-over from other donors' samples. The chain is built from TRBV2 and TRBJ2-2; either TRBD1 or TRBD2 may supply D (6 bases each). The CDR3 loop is CASSVGGRSTGELFF. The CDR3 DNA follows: TGTGCCAGCAGTGTGGGGGGCCGTAGCACCGGGGAGCTGTTTTTT.